These 6 T cell receptor beta chains came from one sample sequenced in a study of T-cell reconstitution after alpha-beta-depleted transplantation in children. Researchers prepared the TCRbeta library using unique molecular identifiers, the study reports. A single record per CDR3 protein comes from TCRdb applying MiXCR to the PCR reads. The sample contains over 150,000 distinct CDR3 sequences, roughly 6% of which appear only once. The starting material was PBMCs, obtained before TCRalphabeta/CD19-depleted stem cell transplant. Receptors were obtained from a girl less than two years old with combined immunodeficiency, due to receive a stem cell transplant.

With respect to this clonotype: A much larger clone sits a single nucleotide away, making a read error possible. V and J are TRBV24-1 and TRBJ2-3; possibly TRBD1 for D (5 bases). The length of the CDR3 is 16 residues. CDR1 KGHDR and CDR2 SFDVKD come from the germline V gene. The DNA for the CDR3 is TGTGTCACCAGTGACCGCGGACATATTAGCACAGATACGCAGTATTTT. Translating gives CVTSDRGHISTDTQYF.

The chain has TRBV7-3 and TRBJ2-1; no clear D gene. This CDR3 has 17 amino acids. Deletions cut 4 bases from V and 8 bases from J, with 24 bases between. Germline V gene sequence: CDR1 SGHTA, CDR2 FQGTGA. Here the CDR3 reads CASSSSGPSAKWDEQFF. The CDR3 DNA is TGTGCCAGCAGCTCGAGTGGACCCTCAGCGAAATGGGATGAGCAGTTCTTC.

The table lists this clonotype with a few counts. The chain joins TRBV5-1 to TRBJ2-3, with 7 bases fitting TRBD2. Trimming took 0 bases from V and 2 from J; bases not matched to a gene: 6. Germline V gives CDR1 SGHRS, CDR2 YFSETQ. The CDR3 totals 16 residues. The CDR3, as DNA: TGCGCCAGCAGCTTGGCGGGGGGAGGTTTCACAGATACGCAGTATTTT. Its translation is CASSLAGGGFTDTQYF.

This clonotype was counted at least ten times. V is TRBV27 and J is TRBJ2-3; D is ambiguous. Trimming stripped 3 bases from V and 6 bases from J, with 13 bases between. This CDR3 is built from 14 residues. Germline CDR1 and CDR2: MNHEY and SMNVEV (reference sequence). CDR3 in amino acids: CASSLRVPRDTQYF. The CDR3, as DNA: TGTGCCAGCAGTTTGCGCGTGCCTCGGGATACGCAGTATTTT.

In its sample, this clonotype was seen many times. This sequence joins TRBV6-2 or TRBV6-3 and TRBJ2-1; D may be TRBD1 (5 bases). V was trimmed by 0 bases and J by 0 bases, leaving 9 bases between them. The CDR3 loop spans 16 amino acids. Germline assignment: CDR1 MNHEY and CDR2 SVGEGT. In DNA form, the CDR3 reads TGTGCCAGCAGTTACTCCGACAGCGTCTCCTACAATGAGCAGTTCTTC. It codes for CASSYSDSVSYNEQFF.

This clonotype was seen many times. The genes are TRBV7-3 and TRBJ2-1; D gene unclear. The germline V gene has CDR1 SGHTA and CDR2 FQGTGA. The CDR3 runs 13 residues. V was cut by 4 bases and J by 11 bases, with 15 bases left in between. The CDR3 region has the DNA TGTGCCAGCAGCTCAAGGGATGGTACAAAGCAGTTCTTC. It yields the protein CASSSRDGTKQFF.